This passage covers 6 T cell receptor beta chains from one sample sequenced in a study of cytomegalovirus exposure and HLA in healthy donors. In the PCR, 60 Vbeta and 13 Jbeta primers were used. Some clones are missing from TCRdb's copy, which holds only in-frame ones; the method was immunoSEQ multiplex PCR. The sample has some 150,000 clones; just under 85% are singletons. Sequencing was done on a sample of PBMCs. The receptors were sampled from a man aged 30-40 years in good health and CMV-seropositive.

The genes are TRBV9 and TRBJ2-3; 9 bases agree with TRBD1. From germline, CDR1 is SGDLS and CDR2 YYNGEE. The CDR3 totals 14 residues. Trimming cost V 3 bases and J 4 bases; bases outside gene matches: 3. In nucleotides, the CDR3 is TGTGCCAGCAGCGGGGGACAGGGTGCAGATACGCAGTATTTT. As protein: CASSGGQGADTQYF.

This clone was seen once. The chain uses TRBV28 and TRBJ2-2; tentative D call: TRBD1 (5 bases). The CDR3 runs 13 residues. Germline CDR1 reads MDHEN; CDR2 reads SYDVKM. V lost 7 bases and J 8 bases, leaving 14 bases between the germline ends. CDR3 sequence reads: CASILSGAGELFF. CDR3 nucleotides: TGTGCCAGCATCCTCAGTGGGGCAGGGGAGCTGTTTTTT.

This clone was seen a single time. V gene TRBV18 combines with J gene TRBJ2-7; D is perhaps TRBD2 (5 bases). Germline CDR1 KGHSH, CDR2 LQKENI. The CDR3 is made up of 13 amino acids. Trimming pared 3 bases from V and 6 bases from J, leaving 12 bases between. This CDR3 is CASSPGEEREQYF. The CDR3 nucleotides read TGTGCCAGCTCACCGGGAGAGGAGCGCGAGCAGTACTTC.

In regard to this clone: Since no conserved phenylalanine or tryptophan closes the CDR3, a read error is the likely cause. This chain uses TRBV7-9 with TRBJ2-7; no clear D. The CDR3 is 14 amino acids. Germline CDR1 is SEHNR and CDR2 is FQNEAQ (reference sequence). V lost 5 bases and J 0 bases, leaving 11 bases between the germline ends. This CDR3 is CASSPSGASYEQYL. CDR3 nucleotides: TGTGCCAGCAGCCCTTCAGGTGCCTCCTACGAGCAGTACCTC.

There are a few counts of this clone. The chain employs TRBV5-1 and TRBJ1-1; D perhaps matches TRBD1 (5 bases). Trimming cost V 0 bases and J 5 bases, with 8 bases left between them. Germline CDR1 is SGHRS and CDR2 is YFSETQ. The CDR3 loop spans 13 amino acids. As DNA, the CDR3 is TGCGCCAGCAGCTTGGAGGGGCAGACTGAAGCTTTCTTT. It codes for CASSLEGQTEAFF.

V usage is TRBV15 and J usage is TRBJ2-3; 7 nucleotides agree with TRBD1. The CDR3 sequence is 17 residues long. V was clipped by 0 bases and J by 1 base; unmatched bases: 7. Germline lookup yields CDR1 LNHNV and CDR2 YYDKDF (reference sequence). CDR3 amino acids: CATSREATGVGTDTQYF. The CDR3 coding sequence is TGTGCCACCAGCAGAGAGGCAACAGGGGTGGGCACAGATACGCAGTATTTT.